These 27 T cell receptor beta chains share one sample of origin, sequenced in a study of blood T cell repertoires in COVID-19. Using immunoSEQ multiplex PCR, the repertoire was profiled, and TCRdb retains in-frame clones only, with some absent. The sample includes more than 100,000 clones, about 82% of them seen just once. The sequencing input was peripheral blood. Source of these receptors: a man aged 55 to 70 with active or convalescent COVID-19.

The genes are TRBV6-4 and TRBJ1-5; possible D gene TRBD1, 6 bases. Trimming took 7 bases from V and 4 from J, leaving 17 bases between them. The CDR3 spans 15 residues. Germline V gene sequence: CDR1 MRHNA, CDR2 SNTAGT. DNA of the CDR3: TGTGCCAGCACCCATAGCGGGGGGCTGAATCAGCCCCAGCATTTT. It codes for CASTHSGGLNQPQHF.

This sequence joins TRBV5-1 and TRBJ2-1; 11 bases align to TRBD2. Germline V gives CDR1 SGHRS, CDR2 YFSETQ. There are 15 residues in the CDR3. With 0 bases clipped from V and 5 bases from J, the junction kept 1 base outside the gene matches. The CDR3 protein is CASSLALAGDNEQFF. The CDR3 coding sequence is TGCGCCAGCAGCTTGGCACTAGCGGGGGACAATGAGCAGTTCTTC.

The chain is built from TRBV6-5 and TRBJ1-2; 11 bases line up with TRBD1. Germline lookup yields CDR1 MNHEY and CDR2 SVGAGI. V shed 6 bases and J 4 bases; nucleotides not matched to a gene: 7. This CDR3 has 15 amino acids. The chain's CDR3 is CASRTGTGGTYGYTF. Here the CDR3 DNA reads TGTGCCAGCAGAACCGGGACAGGGGGGACCTATGGCTACACCTTC.

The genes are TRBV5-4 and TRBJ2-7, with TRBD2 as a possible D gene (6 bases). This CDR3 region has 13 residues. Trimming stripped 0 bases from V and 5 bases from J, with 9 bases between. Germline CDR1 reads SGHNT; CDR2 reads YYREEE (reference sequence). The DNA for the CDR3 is TGTGCCAGCAGCTTGGCGGAGGGCGACGAGCAGTACTTC. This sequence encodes CASSLAEGDEQYF. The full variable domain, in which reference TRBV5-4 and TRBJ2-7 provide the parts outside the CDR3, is ETGVTQSPTHLIKTRGQQVTLRCSSQSGHNTVSWYQQALGQGPQFIFQYYREEENGRGNFPPRFSGLQFPNYSSELNVNALELDDSALYLCASSLAEGDEQYFGPGTRLTVT.

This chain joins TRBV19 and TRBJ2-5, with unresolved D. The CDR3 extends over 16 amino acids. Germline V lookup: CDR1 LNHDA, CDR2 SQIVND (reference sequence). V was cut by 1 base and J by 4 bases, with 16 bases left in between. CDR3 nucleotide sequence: TGTGCCAGTAGTATAGCGGCCCGGTACCCGGGAGAGACCCAGTACTTC. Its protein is CASSIAARYPGETQYF.

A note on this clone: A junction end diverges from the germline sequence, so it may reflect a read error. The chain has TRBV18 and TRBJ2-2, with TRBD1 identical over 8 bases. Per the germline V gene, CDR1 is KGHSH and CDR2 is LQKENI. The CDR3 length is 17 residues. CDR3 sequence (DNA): TGTGCCAGCTCCCCACTTGGGACAGGCTCGAACACCGGGGAGCTGTTTTTT. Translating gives CASSPLGTGSNTGELFF.

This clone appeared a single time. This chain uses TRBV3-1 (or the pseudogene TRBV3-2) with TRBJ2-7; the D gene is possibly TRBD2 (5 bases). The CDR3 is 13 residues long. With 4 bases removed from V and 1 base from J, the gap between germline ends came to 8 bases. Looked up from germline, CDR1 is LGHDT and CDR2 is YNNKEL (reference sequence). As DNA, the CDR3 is TGTGCCAGCAGCCGCCGGGAATCCTACGAGCAGTACTTC. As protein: CASSRRESYEQYF.

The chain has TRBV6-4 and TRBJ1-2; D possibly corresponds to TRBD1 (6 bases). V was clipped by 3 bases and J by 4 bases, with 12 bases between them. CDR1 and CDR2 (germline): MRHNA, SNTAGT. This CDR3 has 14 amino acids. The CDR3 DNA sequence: TGTGCCAGCAGTGAGGGGGCCTGGGGCTATGGCTACACCTTC. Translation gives CASSEGAWGYGYTF.

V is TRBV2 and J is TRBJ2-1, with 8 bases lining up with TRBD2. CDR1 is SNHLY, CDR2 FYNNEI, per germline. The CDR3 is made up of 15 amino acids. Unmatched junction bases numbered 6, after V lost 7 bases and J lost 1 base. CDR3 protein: CASKTGLDSYNEQFF. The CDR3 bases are TGTGCCAGCAAGACGGGACTAGATTCCTACAATGAGCAGTTCTTC.

The CDR3 reads CAISESGGAGTYEQYF. CDR3 bases: TGTGCCATCAGTGAGTCGGGCGGGGCAGGGACCTACGAGCAGTACTTC. The genes are TRBV10-3 and TRBJ2-7; perhaps TRBD2 as D (6 bases). V gave up 0 bases and J gave up 2 bases, with 14 bases separating them. The length of the CDR3 is 16 residues. CDR1 is ENHRY, CDR2 SYGVKD, per germline.

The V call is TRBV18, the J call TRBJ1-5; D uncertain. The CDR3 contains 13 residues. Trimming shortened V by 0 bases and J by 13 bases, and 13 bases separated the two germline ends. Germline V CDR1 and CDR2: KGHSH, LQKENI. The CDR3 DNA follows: TGTGCCAGCTCACCACCCGCGGGTCATCCACAGCATTTT. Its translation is CASSPPAGHPQHF.

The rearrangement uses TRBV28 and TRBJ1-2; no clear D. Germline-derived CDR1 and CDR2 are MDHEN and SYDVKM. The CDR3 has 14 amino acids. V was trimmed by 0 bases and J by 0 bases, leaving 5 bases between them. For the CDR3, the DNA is TGTGCCAGCAGTTTATGGCACACTAACTATGGCTACACCTTC. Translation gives CASSLWHTNYGYTF.

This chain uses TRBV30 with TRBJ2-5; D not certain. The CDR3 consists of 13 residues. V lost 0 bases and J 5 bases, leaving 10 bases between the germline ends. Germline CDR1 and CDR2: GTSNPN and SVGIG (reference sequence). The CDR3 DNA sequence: TGTGCCTGGAGTGTAGTGCATCGGGAGACCCAGTACTTC. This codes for CAWSVVHRETQYF. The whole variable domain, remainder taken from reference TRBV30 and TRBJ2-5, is SQTIHQWPATLVQPVGSPLSLECTVEGTSNPNLYWYRQAAGRGLQLLFYSVGIGQISSEVPQNLSASRPQDRQFILSSKKLLLSDSGFYLCAWSVVHRETQYFGPGTRLLVL.

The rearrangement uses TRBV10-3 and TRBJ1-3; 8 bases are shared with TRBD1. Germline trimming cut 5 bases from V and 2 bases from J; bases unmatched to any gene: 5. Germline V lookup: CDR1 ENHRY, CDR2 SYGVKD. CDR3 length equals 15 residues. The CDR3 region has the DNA TGTGCCATCAGTTATTCGACAGGGGCTGGAAACACCATATATTTT. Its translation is CAISYSTGAGNTIYF.

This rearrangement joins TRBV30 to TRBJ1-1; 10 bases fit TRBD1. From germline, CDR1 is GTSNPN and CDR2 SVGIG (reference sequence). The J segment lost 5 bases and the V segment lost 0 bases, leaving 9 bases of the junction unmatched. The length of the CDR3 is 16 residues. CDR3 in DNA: TGTGCCTGGAGTGTAAGGCCCCCGGGACAGGGGACTGAAGCTTTCTTT. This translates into CAWSVRPPGQGTEAFF. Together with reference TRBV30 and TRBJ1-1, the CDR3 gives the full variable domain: SQTIHQWPATLVQPVGSPLSLECTVEGTSNPNLYWYRQAAGRGLQLLFYSVGIGQISSEVPQNLSASRPQDRQFILSSKKLLLSDSGFYLCAWSVRPPGQGTEAFFGQGTRLTVV.

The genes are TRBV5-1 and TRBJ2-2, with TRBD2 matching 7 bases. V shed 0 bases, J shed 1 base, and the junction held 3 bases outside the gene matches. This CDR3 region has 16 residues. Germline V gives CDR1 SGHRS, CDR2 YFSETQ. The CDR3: CASSLGSGGNTGELFF. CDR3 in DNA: TGCGCCAGCAGCTTGGGATCGGGGGGGAACACCGGGGAGCTGTTTTTT. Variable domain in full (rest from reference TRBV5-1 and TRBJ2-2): KAGVTQTPRYLIKTRGQQVTLSCSPISGHRSVSWYQQTPGQGLQFLFEYFSETQRNKGNFPGRFSGRQFSNSRSEMNVSTLELGDSALYLCASSLGSGGNTGELFFGEGSRLTVL.

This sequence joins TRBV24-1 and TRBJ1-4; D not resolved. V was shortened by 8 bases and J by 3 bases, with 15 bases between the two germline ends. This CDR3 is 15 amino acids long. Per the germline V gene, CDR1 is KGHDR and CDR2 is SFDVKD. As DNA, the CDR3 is TGTGCCACCAAAAGGCCCAATCGGGCTAATGAAAAACTGTTTTTT. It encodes CATKRPNRANEKLFF.

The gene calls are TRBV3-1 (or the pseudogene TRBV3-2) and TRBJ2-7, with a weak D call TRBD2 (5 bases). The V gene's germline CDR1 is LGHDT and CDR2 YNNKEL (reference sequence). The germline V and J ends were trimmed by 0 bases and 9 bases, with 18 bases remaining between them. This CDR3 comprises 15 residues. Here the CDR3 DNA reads TGTGCCAGCAGCCAAGATTCGAGCGGTTTTTCGCCGCAGTACTTC. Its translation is CASSQDSSGFSPQYF.

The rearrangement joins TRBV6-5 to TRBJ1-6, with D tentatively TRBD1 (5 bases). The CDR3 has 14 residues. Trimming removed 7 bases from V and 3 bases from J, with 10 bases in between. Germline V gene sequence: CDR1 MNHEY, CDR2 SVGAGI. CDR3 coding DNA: TGTGCCAGCACTCCGGGGGGCTATAATTCACCCCTCCACTTT. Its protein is CASTPGGYNSPLHF.

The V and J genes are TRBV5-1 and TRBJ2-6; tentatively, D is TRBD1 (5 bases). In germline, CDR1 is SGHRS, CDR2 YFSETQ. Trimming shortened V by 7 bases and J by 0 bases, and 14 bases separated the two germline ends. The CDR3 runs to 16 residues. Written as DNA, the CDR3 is TGCGCCAGCGAGGCAGGGATGAGCTCTGGGGCCAACGTCCTGACTTTC. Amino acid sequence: CASEAGMSSGANVLTF. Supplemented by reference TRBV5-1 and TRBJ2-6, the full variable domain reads KAGVTQTPRYLIKTRGQQVTLSCSPISGHRSVSWYQQTPGQGLQFLFEYFSETQRNKGNFPGRFSGRQFSNSRSEMNVSTLELGDSALYLCASEAGMSSGANVLTFGAGSRLTVL.

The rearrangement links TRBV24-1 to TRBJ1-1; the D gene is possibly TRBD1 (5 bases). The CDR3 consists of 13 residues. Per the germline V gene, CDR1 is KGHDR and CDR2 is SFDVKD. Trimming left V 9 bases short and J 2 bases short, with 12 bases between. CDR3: CATGGRGNTEAFF. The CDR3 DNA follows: TGTGCCACCGGAGGGAGGGGCAACACTGAAGCTTTCTTT.

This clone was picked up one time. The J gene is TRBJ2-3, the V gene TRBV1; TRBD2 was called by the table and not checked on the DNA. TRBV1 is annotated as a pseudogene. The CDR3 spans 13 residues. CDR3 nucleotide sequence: TGCACCAGCAGCCAAGTCGGGGCAGATACGCAGTATTTT. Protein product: CTSSQVGADTQYF.

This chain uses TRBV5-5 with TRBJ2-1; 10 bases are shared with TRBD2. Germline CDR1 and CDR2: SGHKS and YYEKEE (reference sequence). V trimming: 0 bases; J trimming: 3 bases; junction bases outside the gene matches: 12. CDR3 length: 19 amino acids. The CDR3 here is CASSLAIWGRTSGYNEQFF. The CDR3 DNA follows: TGTGCCAGCAGCTTGGCGATTTGGGGGAGGACTAGCGGCTACAATGAGCAGTTCTTC.

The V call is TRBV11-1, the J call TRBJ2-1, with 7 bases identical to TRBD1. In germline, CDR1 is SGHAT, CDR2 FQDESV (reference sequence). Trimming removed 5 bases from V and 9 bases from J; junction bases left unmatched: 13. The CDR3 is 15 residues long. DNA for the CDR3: TGTGCCAGCAGCCCCGGGACAGCGCACTACGGTGAGCAGTTCTTC. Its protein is CASSPGTAHYGEQFF.

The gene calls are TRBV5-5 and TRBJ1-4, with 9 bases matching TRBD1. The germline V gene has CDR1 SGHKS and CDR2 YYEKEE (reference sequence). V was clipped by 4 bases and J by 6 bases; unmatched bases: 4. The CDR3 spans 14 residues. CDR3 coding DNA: TGTGCCAGCAGCCTCCGGGACAGGGATGAAAAACTGTTTTTT. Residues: CASSLRDRDEKLFF.

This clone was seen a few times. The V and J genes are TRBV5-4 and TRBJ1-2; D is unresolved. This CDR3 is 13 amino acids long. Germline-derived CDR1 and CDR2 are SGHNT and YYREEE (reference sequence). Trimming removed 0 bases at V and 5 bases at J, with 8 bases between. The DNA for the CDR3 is TGTGCCAGCAGCTTGGGCGGATATTATGGCTACACCTTC. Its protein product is CASSLGGYYGYTF.

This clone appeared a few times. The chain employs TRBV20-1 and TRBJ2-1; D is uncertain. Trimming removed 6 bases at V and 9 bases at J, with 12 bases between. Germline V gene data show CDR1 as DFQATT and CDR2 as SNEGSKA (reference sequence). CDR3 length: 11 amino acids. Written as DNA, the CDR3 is TGCAGTGCCCCTCTGGAGACTGAGCAGTTCTTC. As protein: CSAPLETEQFF.